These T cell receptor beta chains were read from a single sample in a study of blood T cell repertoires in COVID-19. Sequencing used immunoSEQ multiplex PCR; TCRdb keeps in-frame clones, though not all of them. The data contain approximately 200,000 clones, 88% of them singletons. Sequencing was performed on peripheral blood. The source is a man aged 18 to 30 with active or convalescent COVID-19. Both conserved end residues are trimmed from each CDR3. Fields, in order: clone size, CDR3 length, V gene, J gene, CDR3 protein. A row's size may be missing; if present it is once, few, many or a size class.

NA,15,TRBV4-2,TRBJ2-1,ASSHPGLAGLNGEQF
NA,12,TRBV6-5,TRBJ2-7,ASSYRREAYEQY
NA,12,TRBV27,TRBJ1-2,ASSLSNTPYGYT
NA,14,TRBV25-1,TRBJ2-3,ASSEPGTGYTDTQY
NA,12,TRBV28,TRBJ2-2,ASTYRLDPGELF
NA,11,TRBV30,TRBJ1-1,AWSGGQGTEAF
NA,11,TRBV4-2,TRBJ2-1,ASSQDLPNEQF
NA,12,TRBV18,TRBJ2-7,ASSVTQGTYEQY
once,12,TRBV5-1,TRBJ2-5,ASSLASGKETQY
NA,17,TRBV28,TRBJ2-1,ASSAWTSGRVGRDNEQF
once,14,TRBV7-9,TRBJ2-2,ASSSRSGKNTGELF
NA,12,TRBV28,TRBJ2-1,ASSVDRVLNEQF
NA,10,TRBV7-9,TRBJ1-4,ATGGTDEKLF
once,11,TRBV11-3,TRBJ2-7,ASSQERFYEQY
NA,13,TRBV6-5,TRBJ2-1,ASHSSAGNYNEQF
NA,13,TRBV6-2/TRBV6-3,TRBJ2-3,ASSLHLGRPDTQY
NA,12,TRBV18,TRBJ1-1,ASSPLPEGFWTF
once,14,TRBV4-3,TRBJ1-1,ASSQGIGTAGAEAF
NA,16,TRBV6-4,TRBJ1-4,ASSDAPGQGDRGEKLF
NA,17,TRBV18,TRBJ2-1,ASSQKVLAGDGGGNEQF
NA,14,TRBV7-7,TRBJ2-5,ASSLTRTPYQETQY
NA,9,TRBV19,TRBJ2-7,ATRNRNEQY
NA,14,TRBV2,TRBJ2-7,ASSPGGLAGDYEQY
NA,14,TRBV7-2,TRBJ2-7,ASSLGSTLASYEQY
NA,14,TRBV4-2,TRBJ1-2,ASSQGLTQRNYGYT
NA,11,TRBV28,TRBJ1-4,ASSRGGDEKLF
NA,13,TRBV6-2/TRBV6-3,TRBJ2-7,ASSYSGLADYEQY
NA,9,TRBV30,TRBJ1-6,AWSTGSPLH
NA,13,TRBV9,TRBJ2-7,ASSVEGQGTREQY
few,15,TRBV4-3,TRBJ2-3,ASSHLTGKRVTDTQY
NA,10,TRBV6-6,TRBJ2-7,AAAAGGVEQY
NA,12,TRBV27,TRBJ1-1,ASSYREANTEAF
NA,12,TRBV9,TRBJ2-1,ASSVSGREGEQF
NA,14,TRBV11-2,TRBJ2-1,ASSFSSGESYNEQF
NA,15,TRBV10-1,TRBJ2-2,ASSDLAPRANTGELF
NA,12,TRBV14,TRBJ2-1,ASSPTSVLNEQF
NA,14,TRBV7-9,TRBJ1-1,ASILGGTRVNTEAF
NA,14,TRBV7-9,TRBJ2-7,ASSDPGGKSSYEQY
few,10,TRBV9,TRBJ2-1,ASSGTRWEQF
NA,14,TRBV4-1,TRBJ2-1,ASSQNPSGSYNEQF
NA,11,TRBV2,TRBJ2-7,AIGLGGSYEQY
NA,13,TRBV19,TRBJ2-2,ASSPTGQNTGELF
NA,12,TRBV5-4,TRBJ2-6,ASSLVAGANVLT
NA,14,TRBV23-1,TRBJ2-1,ASSPRAGACYNEQF
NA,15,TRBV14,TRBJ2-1,ASSQVGSGAHYNEQF
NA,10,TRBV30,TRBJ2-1,AWSPGESEQF
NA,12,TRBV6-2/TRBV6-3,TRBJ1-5,ASSLQGFVQPQH
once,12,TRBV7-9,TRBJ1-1,ASSLGTSSTEAF
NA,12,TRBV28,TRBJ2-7,ASSLDRGGMEQY
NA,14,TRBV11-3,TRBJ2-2,ASSPGTGGGTGELF
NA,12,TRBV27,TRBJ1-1,ASSLGGTNTEAF
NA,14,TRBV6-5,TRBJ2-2,ASSFRTSGRSGELF
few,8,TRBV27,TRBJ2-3,ASSRTFQY
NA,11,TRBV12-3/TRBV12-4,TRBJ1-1,ASSWTGNTEAF
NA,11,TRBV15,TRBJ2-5,ATSPGGQETQY